This T cell receptor beta chain is drawn from a study of blood T cell repertoires in COVID-19. On the study more broadly: Collection of acute and convalescent COVID-19 samples took place in the United States, Italy and Spain. T cells, B-cell-depleted T cells, or PBMCs supplied cDNA or gDNA.

Germline CDR1 and CDR2: SGHRS and YFSETQ. V was trimmed by 4 bases and J by 0 bases, leaving 10 bases between them. The CDR3 has 14 amino acids. In the original analysis: For nucleated cells, counts were estimated from reference gene primer amplification. Repertoires were generated with immunoSEQ multiplex PCR, while TCRdb's copy carries only in-frame clones and drops some. The V and J calls and clone size are taken from that table; D and trimming were inferred from the DNA. The sample holds around 130,000 clones, approximately 83% seen once. The chain is built from TRBV5-1 and TRBJ1-1, with D tentatively TRBD1 (5 bases). Input material: peripheral blood. This TCR came from a man aged 40-55 years with active or convalescent COVID-19. The CDR3 DNA sequence: TGCGCCAGCAGCGGGGGGTCCATGAACACTGAAGCTTTCTTT. This gives the protein CASSGGSMNTEAFF.